The present T cell receptor beta chain was sequenced within a study of blood T cell repertoires in COVID-19 (dated by TCRdb to the early 2020s). Regarding the study in general: Samples covering the acute and convalescent phases of COVID-19 were provided by collaborators in the United States, Italy and Spain. The prospective study material was composed of cDNA or gDNA derived from T cells, B-cell-depleted T cells, or PBMCs. The dataset comprised deeply sampled blood TCRbeta repertoires from subjects exposed to, actively infected with, or recovered from COVID-19. A freely available public database, intended as a resource for researchers studying the immune response to SARS-CoV-2, is where the repertoires were released. Samples came from the ongoing ImmuneRACE study (first 160 participants) plus 1,254 subjects from 6 global collaborators. Sample metadata almost always included a de-identified subject ID, COVID-19 status, age in years and sex. Where available, HLA class I and class II types were obtained from metadata supplied by the sample provider rather than from assay-based typing.

Details on this clone: Its target antigen remains unknown. No base quality information exists; no much larger clone differs at one position.

What the study reported, not specific to this receptor: The amount of clinical and demographic metadata varied by source and participant and was provided uncurated.

From the germline V gene, CDR1 is MNHEY and CDR2 is SVGAGI. The CDR3 spans 13 residues, from the cysteine through the phenylalanine. Only the CDR3 DNA stays, 39 bases, in frame from base 1. V and J are trimmed by 5 bases and 4 bases, and the gene matches miss 4 bases of the junction. The collaborating institutions used their own protocols to collect whole blood in K2EDTA tubes. For TCRbeta analysis, collaborators shipped samples in one of three forms: frozen whole blood, isolated PBMCs, or DNA extracted from either of those sample types. The immunoSEQ Assay, a bias-controlled multiplex PCR, was used to amplify TCRbeta CDR3 regions from genomic DNA. Concerning the study's data processing: Nucleated cell counts per sample were estimated from amplification of reference gene primers within the assay. Sequence reads were collapsed and filtered to measure the absolute abundance of every unique TCRbeta CDR3 rearrangement. For each sample, productive Simpson clonality was calculated as the square root of Simpson's diversity index across productive rearrangements. Imported from immuneACCESS, the table was reduced by TCRdb to in-frame sequences with V and J called. These copies leave out some clones; in studies compared against another copy, an unresolved V gene accounts for under half, and the cause of the remainder is not known. V, J and clone size are those of that table, while D and trimming were read from the DNA. The sample includes 95,000 to 150,000 clones, with 85% to 90% observed a single time. Clones ranked in the top ten supply 25% to 30% of the sample.

The clonotype originates from a woman in her 70s with acute or convalescent COVID-19. In this chain, TRBV6-5 is recombined with TRBJ2-5; TRBD1 fits 7 bases in the junction. Specimen: peripheral blood. The CDR3 region: CASSTTGVETQYF. The bases are TGTGCCAGCAGTACAACAGGGGTAGAGACCCAGTACTTC.